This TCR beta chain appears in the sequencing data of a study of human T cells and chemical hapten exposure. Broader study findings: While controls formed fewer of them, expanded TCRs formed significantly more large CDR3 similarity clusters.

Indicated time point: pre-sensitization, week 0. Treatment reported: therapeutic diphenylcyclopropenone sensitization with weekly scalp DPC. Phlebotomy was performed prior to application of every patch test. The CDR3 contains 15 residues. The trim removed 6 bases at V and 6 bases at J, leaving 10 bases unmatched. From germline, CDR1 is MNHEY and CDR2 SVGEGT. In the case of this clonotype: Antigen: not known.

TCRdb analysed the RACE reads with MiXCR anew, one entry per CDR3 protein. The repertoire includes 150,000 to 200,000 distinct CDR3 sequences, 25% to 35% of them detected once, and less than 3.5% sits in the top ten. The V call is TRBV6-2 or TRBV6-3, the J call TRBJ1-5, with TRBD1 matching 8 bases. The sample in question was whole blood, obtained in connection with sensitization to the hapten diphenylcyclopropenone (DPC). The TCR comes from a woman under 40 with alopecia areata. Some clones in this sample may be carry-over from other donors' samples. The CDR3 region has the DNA TGTGCCAGCAGGGAGGACAGGGCCGGGGGTCAGCCCCAGCATTTT. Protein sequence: CASREDRAGGQPQHF.